Shown below are 15 T cell receptor beta chains from a single sample sequenced in a study of T-cell memory formation after mild COVID-19. MiXCR, run by TCRdb on the 5' RACE reads, gives a single entry per CDR3 protein. The data show hundreds of thousands of distinct CDR3 sequences, roughly 8.2% seen once. The sequencing input was PBMCs or a T cell subset sorted from them (not recorded which). These receptors were obtained from a man younger than 30 who had mild COVID-19 (a few samples of this study predate the infection). Cell type and time point are not known.

There are many counts of this clonotype. The CDR3 coding sequence is TGCAGTGCCAAAGCGGGGGGAGGGGCCCACGAGCAGTACGTC. Protein product: CSAKAGGGAHEQYV. The gene calls are TRBV20-1 and TRBJ2-7; TRBD2 aligns across 9 bases. There are 14 residues in the CDR3. Germline CDR1 is DFQATT and CDR2 is SNEGSKA (reference sequence). The junction had 11 bases not matched to a gene; V was cut back by 6 bases and J by 5 bases.

The rearrangement uses TRBV4-2 and TRBJ2-7, with no clear D. Germline V gene data show CDR1 as LGHNA and CDR2 as YNFKEQ. V was trimmed by 1 base and J by 3 bases, leaving 7 bases between them. The CDR3 is 13 residues long. CDR3: CASSQAWGYEQYV. As DNA, the CDR3 is TGTGCCAGCAGCCAAGCTTGGGGCTACGAGCAGTACGTC.

V usage is TRBV5-1 and J usage is TRBJ2-5, with D unclear. Trimming shortened V by 4 bases and J by 7 bases, and 17 bases separated the two germline ends. Germline lookup yields CDR1 SGHRS and CDR2 YFSETQ. The CDR3 spans 14 residues. The chain's CDR3 is CASSPDTITRTQYF. The CDR3 bases are TGCGCCAGCAGCCCCGACACCATCACCAGGACCCAGTACTTC.

This clonotype was observed a handful of times. As DNA, the CDR3 is TGTGCCAGCAGTCCCAAGGACTTCGGGAACACAGATACGCAGTATTTT. Amino acids: CASSPKDFGNTDTQYF. The gene calls are TRBV12-3 or TRBV12-4 and TRBJ2-3; D perhaps matches TRBD2 (5 bases). The CDR3 totals 16 residues. V gave up 5 bases and J gave up 2 bases, with 17 bases separating them.

This clonotype was counted a few times. V and J are TRBV5-5 and TRBJ1-3; a possible D gene is TRBD1 (5 bases). The CDR3 loop spans 15 amino acids. V lost 2 bases, J lost 0 bases, and 9 bases lay in between. The germline V gene encodes CDR1 SGHKS and CDR2 YYEKEE (reference sequence). The CDR3 reads CASSFGTGSGNTIYF. CDR3 DNA: TGTGCCAGCAGCTTCGGGACGGGCTCTGGAAACACCATATATTTT.

The CDR3 sequence: CASSQSGVETQYF. The CDR3 DNA is TGCGCCAGCAGCCAATCGGGGGTAGAGACCCAGTACTTC. The rearrangement joins TRBV4-3 to TRBJ2-5; D possibly corresponds to TRBD2 (6 bases). V was shortened by 2 bases and J by 4 bases, with 8 bases between the two germline ends. Germline CDR1 reads LGHNA; CDR2 reads YSLEER. There are 13 residues in the CDR3.

The CDR3 spells CASSSLGSPPNEQFF. CDR3 sequence (DNA): TGTGCCAGCAGCTCCCTTGGGTCCCCCCCCAATGAGCAGTTCTTC. The chain joins TRBV5-4 to TRBJ2-1; D not resolved. Per germline, CDR1 SGHNT and CDR2 YYREEE (reference sequence). V was cut by 3 bases and J by 6 bases, with 16 bases left in between. CDR3 length: 15 amino acids.

This clonotype occurred a few times. This chain uses TRBV30 with TRBJ1-1, with D tentatively TRBD1 (6 bases). The germline gives CDR1 GTSNPN, CDR2 SVGIG (reference sequence). The CDR3 runs to 12 residues. With 4 bases removed from V and 5 bases from J, the gap between germline ends came to 11 bases. The CDR3 nucleotides read TGTGCCTGGAATGGGGGCAGGACTGAAGCTTTCTTT. Translated: CAWNGGRTEAFF.

This clonotype was picked up a small number of times. This sequence joins TRBV5-1 and TRBJ2-5; the D is unclear. There are 15 residues in the CDR3. The germline V gene has CDR1 SGHRS and CDR2 YFSETQ. The ends were cut back, 0 bases at V and 1 base at J, with 10 bases in the middle. This CDR3 is CASSLAGRPQETQYF. In nucleotides, the CDR3 is TGCGCCAGCAGCTTGGCCGGCCGTCCCCAAGAGACCCAGTACTTC. Together with reference TRBV5-1 and TRBJ2-5, the CDR3 gives the full variable domain: KAGVTQTPRYLIKTRGQQVTLSCSPISGHRSVSWYQQTPGQGLQFLFEYFSETQRNKGNFPGRFSGRQFSNSRSEMNVSTLELGDSALYLCASSLAGRPQETQYFGPGTRLLVL.

This chain uses TRBV4-3 with TRBJ2-3, with D hard to call. The CDR3 is 14 residues long. From germline, CDR1 is LGHNA and CDR2 YSLEER. Trimming left V 2 bases short and J 1 base short, with 7 bases between. CDR3 coding DNA: TGCGCCAGCAGCCAACGGACCCGCACAGATACGCAGTATTTT. Encoded protein: CASSQRTRTDTQYF.

The rearrangement links TRBV6-5 to TRBJ1-2; a possible D gene is TRBD1 (6 bases). Germline CDR1 reads MNHEY; CDR2 reads SVGAGI. V lost 5 bases and J 5 bases, leaving 15 bases between the germline ends. The CDR3 consists of 14 residues. The CDR3 DNA is TGTGCCAGCAGTACGAATACAGGGTCGTATGGCTACACCTTC. Protein product: CASSTNTGSYGYTF.

V is TRBV5-4 and J is TRBJ2-6; D tentatively fits TRBD1 or TRBD2 (5 bases each). CDR3 length: 15 residues. Trimming removed 4 bases from V and 4 bases from J, with 12 bases in between. CDR1 and CDR2 (germline): SGHNT, YYREEE (reference sequence). CDR3 coding DNA: TGTGCCAGCAGCACCCAAGGGACCGGGGCCAACGTCCTGACTTTC. Protein sequence: CASSTQGTGANVLTF.

The sample holds a few counts of this clonotype. The chain links TRBV7-3 to TRBJ2-2; D ambiguous. The CDR3 loop spans 13 amino acids. Germline lookup yields CDR1 SGHTA and CDR2 FQGTGA. Trimming pared 3 bases from V and 4 bases from J, leaving 6 bases between. The CDR3 sequence is CASSFPSTGELFF. The DNA of the CDR3 is TGTGCCAGCAGCTTCCCTAGCACCGGGGAGCTGTTTTTT.

The V call is TRBV6-6, the J call TRBJ2-3, with D maybe TRBD2 (5 bases). The ends were cut back, 8 bases at V and 4 bases at J, with 16 bases in the middle. Germline CDR1 and CDR2: MNHNY and SVGAGI (reference sequence). CDR3 length: 14 residues. Here the CDR3 DNA reads TGTGCCAGCGAACGAGGGTTTGGCTCAGATACGCAGTATTTT. Protein product: CASERGFGSDTQYF.

The CDR3 sequence: CAISEQEDSYEQYF. DNA of the CDR3: TGTGCCATCAGTGAGCAAGAGGACTCCTACGAGCAGTACTTC. The rearrangement joins TRBV10-3 to TRBJ2-7; D remains ambiguous. This CDR3 is 14 amino acids long. Germline values: CDR1 ENHRY, CDR2 SYGVKD. The V end lost 2 bases, the J end lost 0 bases, and 8 bases lay between the germline ends.